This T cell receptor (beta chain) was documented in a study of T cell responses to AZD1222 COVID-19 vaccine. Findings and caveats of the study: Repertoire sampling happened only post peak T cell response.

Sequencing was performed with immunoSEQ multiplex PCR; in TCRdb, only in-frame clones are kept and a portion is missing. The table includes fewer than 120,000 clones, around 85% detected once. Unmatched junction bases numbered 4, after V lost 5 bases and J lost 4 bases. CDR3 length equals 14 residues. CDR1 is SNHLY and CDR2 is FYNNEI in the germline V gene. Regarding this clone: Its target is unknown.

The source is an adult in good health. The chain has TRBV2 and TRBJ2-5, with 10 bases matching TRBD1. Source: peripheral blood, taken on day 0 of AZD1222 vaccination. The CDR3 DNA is TGTGCCAGCAGTTCGGACAGGGGGATAGAGACCCAGTACTTC. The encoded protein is CASSSDRGIETQYF.